This T cell receptor (beta chain) was captured in a study of PD-L1 blockade in urothelial cancer. In the study overall: Patients had received 0 to 3 prior chemotherapy regimens. Median blood clonality was around 0.074, with about 80,000 unique TCRs.

The protocol was immunoSEQ multiplex PCR, while the TCRdb copy is restricted to in-frame clones and leaves out a portion. The repertoire consists of 40,000 or so clones, with about four fifths occurring once and the leading ten covering less than 20%. Germline-derived CDR1 and CDR2 are SGHNT and YENEEA. The CDR3 is made up of 15 amino acids. The V segment lost 3 bases and the J segment 6 bases; nucleotides outside the gene matches: 7. The receptor comes from a man aged 55 to 69 with urothelial cancer. The input for sequencing was PBMCs, taken around atezolizumab (anti-PD-L1) treatment. This sequence joins TRBV11-3 and TRBJ2-2; 7 bases fit TRBD2. CDR3 sequence: CASSLGRGRSGELFF. In DNA, the CDR3 is TGTGCCAGCAGCTTGGGGAGGGGACGATCCGGGGAGCTGTTTTTT.